This T cell receptor (beta chain) originates from a study of blood T cells in healthy people across ages. Then a second PCR, running about 7 to 11 cycles, was carried out with a sample-barcoded 5' primer and a J-beta primer mix. TCRdb re-derived calls from the 5' RACE reads in MiXCR, one entry per CDR3 protein. The sample shows hundreds of thousands of distinct CDR3 sequences, around 31% of them seen only once. V gave up 4 bases and J gave up 5 bases, with 12 bases separating them. The CDR3 has 13 amino acids. The germline gives CDR1 DFQATT, CDR2 SNEGSKA (reference sequence). Per sample, no less than 6 micrograms of total RNA were extracted.

The source material was blood. V usage is TRBV20-1 and J usage is TRBJ2-1, with no clear D. The sequence came from an elderly woman in good health. This CDR3 reads CSAIRTQNNEQFF. CDR3 DNA sequence: TGCAGTGCTATACGGACGCAAAACAATGAGCAGTTCTTC.